This paragraph reports one T cell receptor beta chain. Deletions cut 4 bases from V and 2 bases from J, with 11 bases between. Looked up from germline, CDR1 is LGHNA and CDR2 is YSLEER. The CDR3 runs to 15 residues. This entry belongs to a study of technical replicates of blood from a few donors. Using immunoSEQ multiplex PCR, the repertoire was profiled, and TCRdb retains in-frame clones only, with some absent. There are 75,000 to 100,000 clones in the sample; around 96% occur only once, and 0.3% to 0.35% lies in the top ten. The sample taken for sequencing was T cells isolated from PBMCs. V gene TRBV4-3 combines with J gene TRBJ1-4; D is uncertain. The TCR was taken from a human donor in good health. Here the CDR3 reads CASSPTFSTNEKLFF. The CDR3, as DNA: TGCGCCAGCAGCCCCACCTTTAGTACTAATGAAAAACTGTTTTTT.